A single sample gave rise to the 2 T cell receptor beta chains below, sequenced in a study of shared clonotypes between healthy human individuals. TCRdb keeps only in-frame clones here, not all; method: immunoSEQ multiplex PCR. Here the sample spans approximately 2,300,000 clones, 80% to 95% being singletons. Specimen: naive CD4+ T cells from PBMCs. Indicated subset: CD45RA+ positively selected. Receptors originate from a man younger than 35 in good health. Some clones in this sample may be carry-over from other donors' samples.

The chain is built from TRBV19 and TRBJ1-2; D ambiguous. This CDR3 region has 13 residues. CDR1 and CDR2 (germline): LNHDA, SQIVND (reference sequence). Trimming took off 7 bases at V and 4 bases at J, with 13 bases between the two ends. Here the CDR3 DNA reads TGTGCCAGTACCACCACGGTTACCTATGGCTACACCTTC. Encoded protein: CASTTTVTYGYTF.

V usage is TRBV6-5 and J usage is TRBJ1-1; the D is unclear. The germline CDR1 and CDR2 sequences are MNHEY and SVGAGI. This CDR3 region has 16 residues. V dropped 0 bases and J dropped 0 bases, with 11 bases sitting between them. In DNA form, the CDR3 reads TGTGCCAGCAGTTACTCCCAGGCACCGATGAACACTGAAGCTTTCTTT. It encodes CASSYSQAPMNTEAFF.